This T cell receptor (beta chain) came from a study of cytomegalovirus exposure and HLA in healthy donors. As for the donors, each was a healthy bone marrow donor. The V end lost 7 bases, the J end lost 4 bases, and 19 bases lay between the germline ends. The CDR3 has 15 amino acids. The germline V gene encodes CDR1 MNHEY and CDR2 SVGAGI. The PCR used 60 Vbeta and 13 Jbeta primers. Assay used: immunoSEQ multiplex PCR; TCRdb lists only in-frame clones, some missing. This table has about 180,000 clones, 70% to 85% appearing once. Concerning this clone itself: The target antigen is unknown.

Study-wide results and caveats: From TCR beta sequences, most subjects' HLA-A and HLA-B alleles were reportedly predicted accurately.

The receptor's source is a human donor in good health. The chain employs TRBV6-5 and TRBJ1-1, with D possibly matching TRBD1 (5 bases). Sequencing was performed on PBMCs. The CDR3 nucleotides are TGTGCCAGCATAAAGGGTTATTCGGGGGGCACTGAAGCTTTCTTT. Its translation is CASIKGYSGGTEAFF.